This T cell receptor (beta chain) emerged from a study of T cell responses to AZD1222 COVID-19 vaccine (dated by TCRdb to the early 2020s). General notes on the study: TCR sequencing was performed for about 250 trial participants, of whom about 200 were given two doses of AZD1222 and about 25 were given two doses of MenACWY control vaccine. Trial participants were enrolled into age subgroups of 18-55, 56-69 and 70-plus years, which contained about 150, 27 and 61 TCR-sequenced participants, respectively. Beyond this particular receptor, the publication reports: The 56-69-year group was small, and its depth increase did not reach significance, likely because of low power. Because no samples from the day 14 peak response were available, repertoires could be characterized only after the peak T cell response. Reportedly, almost half of the unique spike-specific TCRs recognized epitopes lying outside the regions that are mutated in the B.1.351 and B.1.1.7 variants. A significant rise in spike-specific TCR breadth and depth was observed after two AZD1222 doses relative to day 0 and relative to MenACWY recipients. Conclusions about previously exposed vaccinees are limited, since just six AZD1222 recipients were seropositive for SARS-CoV-2 at baseline. Vaccine-associated CD4 TCRs spanned the whole spike protein, with dominant responses in regions 160-218 and 743-854. Participants were mostly white British, with more females than males. The authors suggested clonal diversity may have been underestimated.

As to this clone: It has no known antigen specificity. Base qualities are not provided; no much larger clone lies one nucleotide away.

Read against the paper, the sample's time point label means: about 28 days (+/-7) after the second vaccine dose. AZD1222 recipients whose second dose came at about 4 weeks and those whose second dose came at about 12 weeks were combined into one group, since spike-specific TCR depth and breadth did not differ between the two schedules. Samples from vaccinated people were obtained from the UK trials COV001 and COV002, which included a single-blind randomized controlled phase 2/3 trial of AZD1222 (ChAdOx1 nCoV-19) in healthy adults. For TCRbeta chain sequencing, PBMC samples from trial participants were taken at day 0 and at day 28 after the second dose. Based on the germline V gene, the CDR1 and CDR2 sequences are MNHEY and SVGAGI. The V end loses 5 bases and the J end loses 6 bases, and a stretch of 7 bases separates them. Counted from cysteine to phenylalanine, this CDR3 has 11 amino acids. Kept here is only the CDR3 DNA, which spans 33 bases and is read in frame from base 1.

The CDR3 regions of human TCRbeta chains were analyzed by immunosequencing. From the authors' description of their analysis: TCRs in the repertoires were compared against a reference library of SARS-CoV-2-specific TCRs that had been generated with the MIRA antigen-specificity platform. Breadth was defined as the fraction of unique TCRs that were SARS-CoV-2-associated, and depth was defined as the fraction of total T cells that were SARS-CoV-2-associated. Using the MIRA data, every spike-specific TCR was mapped to the spike region that the TCR reacted to and assigned to either a CD4 or a CD8 class. Log10-transformed breadth and depth values were compared by one-way ANOVA with Sidak's multiple comparisons tests. TCRdb took over this immuneACCESS table, retaining in-frame rearrangements with V and J assigned. Such tables are incomplete; in checked studies, under half of the missing clones stem from an unresolved V gene, and the remainder is unexplained. The DNA gave D and trimming, while V, J and clone size come from that table. The table for this sample lists about 140,000 clones; around 90% of them were counted only once. Roughly 6% of the sample is taken by the ten largest.

The source is an adult who received the AZD1222 COVID-19 vaccine. The sample consisted of peripheral blood, taken 28 days after the second AZD1222 dose. The rearrangement combines TRBV6-5 with TRBJ1-1; the D segment cannot be called with confidence. The CDR3 protein sequence reads: CASSKGAEAFF. At the DNA level, the sequence is TGTGCCAGCAGTAAGGGCGCTGAAGCTTTCTTT.